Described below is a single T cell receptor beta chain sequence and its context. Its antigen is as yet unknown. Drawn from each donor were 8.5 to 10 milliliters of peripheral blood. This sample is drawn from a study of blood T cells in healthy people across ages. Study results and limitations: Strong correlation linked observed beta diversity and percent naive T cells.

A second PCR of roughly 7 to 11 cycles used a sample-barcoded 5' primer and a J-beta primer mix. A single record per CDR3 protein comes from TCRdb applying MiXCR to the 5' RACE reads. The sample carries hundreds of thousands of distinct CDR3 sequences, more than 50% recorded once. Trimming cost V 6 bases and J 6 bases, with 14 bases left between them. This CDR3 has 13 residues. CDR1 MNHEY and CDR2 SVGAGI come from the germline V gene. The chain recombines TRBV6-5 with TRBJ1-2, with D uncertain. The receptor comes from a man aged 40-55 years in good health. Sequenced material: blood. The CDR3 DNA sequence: TGTGCCAGCAGAGACCTGGAGAGGGATGGCTACACCTTC. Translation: CASRDLERDGYTF.